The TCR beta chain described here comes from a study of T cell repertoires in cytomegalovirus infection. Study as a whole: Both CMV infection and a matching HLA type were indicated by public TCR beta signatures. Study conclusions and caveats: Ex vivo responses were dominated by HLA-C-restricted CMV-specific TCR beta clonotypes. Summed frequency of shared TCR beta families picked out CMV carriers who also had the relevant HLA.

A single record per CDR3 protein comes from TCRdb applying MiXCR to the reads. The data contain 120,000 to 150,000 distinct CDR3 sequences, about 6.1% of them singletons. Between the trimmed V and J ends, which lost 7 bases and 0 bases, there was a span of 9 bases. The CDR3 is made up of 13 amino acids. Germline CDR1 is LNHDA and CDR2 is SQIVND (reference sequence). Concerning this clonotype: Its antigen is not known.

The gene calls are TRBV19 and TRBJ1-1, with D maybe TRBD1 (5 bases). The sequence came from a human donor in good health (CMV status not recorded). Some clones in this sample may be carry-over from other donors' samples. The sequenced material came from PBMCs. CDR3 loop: CASTGPMNTEAFF. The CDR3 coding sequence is TGTGCCAGTACGGGGCCGATGAACACTGAAGCTTTCTTT.